The 27 T cell receptor beta chains below all came from one sample that was sequenced in a study of blood T cell repertoires in COVID-19 (dated by TCRdb to 2018 to 2020). The library was built by means of the immunoSEQ multiplex PCR assay. In its TCRdb copy, this immuneACCESS table keeps in-frame sequences only and misses some clones. Where compared with another copy, unresolved V genes explain less than half of these, and the others have no known cause. This sample is represented by around 250,000 clones; 80% to 90% of them were singletons. The leading ten clones occupy 15% to 18% of the sample. The source material was PBMCs or T cells enriched from blood (not recorded which). The receptors were gathered from a man aged 18 to 30 who had recovered from COVID-19.

The rearrangement uses TRBV5-8 and TRBJ2-5, with TRBD2 matching 7 bases. The CDR3 consists of 15 residues. Germline CDR1 and CDR2: SGHTS and YDEGEE. J was trimmed by 4 bases and V by 2 bases; bases with no gene match: 8. The CDR3 nucleotides are TGTGCCAGCAGCTTAAGCGGGGCCAAAGGAGAGACCCAGTACTTC. Its translation is CASSLSGAKGETQYF. Full variable domain (outside the CDR3, taken from reference TRBV5-8 and TRBJ2-5): EAGVTQSPTHLIKTRGQQATLRCSPISGHTSVYWYQQALGLGLQFLLWYDEGEERNRGNFPPRFSGRQFPNYSSELNVNALELEDSALYLCASSLSGAKGETQYFGPGTRLLVL.

The chain recombines TRBV2 with TRBJ2-1, with TRBD2 matching 7 bases. Germline CDR1 SNHLY, CDR2 FYNNEI. This CDR3 has 14 residues. Trimming cost V 2 bases and J 13 bases; bases outside gene matches: 11. The CDR3 loop reads CASSEIPAGRAQFF. For the CDR3, the DNA is TGTGCCAGCAGTGAAATCCCAGCGGGAAGAGCCCAGTTCTTC.

V usage is TRBV27 and J usage is TRBJ2-3, with 10 bases matching TRBD2. The CDR3 has 17 residues. CDR1 is MNHEY and CDR2 is SMNVEV in the germline V gene (reference sequence). The junction had 7 bases not matched to a gene; V was cut back by 3 bases and J by 1 base. Here the CDR3 reads CASSFVAGGTGTDTQYF. The DNA for the CDR3 is TGTGCCAGCAGTTTTGTAGCGGGAGGCACAGGCACAGATACGCAGTATTTT.

The rearrangement links TRBV3-1 (or the pseudogene TRBV3-2) to TRBJ1-3, with unresolved D. Trimming removed 3 bases at V and 3 bases at J, with 6 bases between. This CDR3 region has 13 residues. The germline V gene has CDR1 LGHDT and CDR2 YNNKEL (reference sequence). CDR3: CASSQIDGNTIYF. In nucleotides, the CDR3 is TGTGCCAGCAGCCAGATAGATGGAAACACCATATATTTT.

V usage is TRBV5-5 and J usage is TRBJ2-7, with D perhaps matching TRBD2 (7 bases). The CDR3 runs 18 residues. Germline CDR1 and CDR2: SGHKS and YYEKEE (reference sequence). Trimming left V 5 bases short and J 0 bases short, with 24 bases between. CDR3 DNA sequence: TGTGCCAGCAGGATGGGGGGGCCCCAGGGACGGGACTCCTACGAGCAGTACTTC. Encoded protein: CASRMGGPQGRDSYEQYF.

V is TRBV24-1 and J is TRBJ1-5; 9 bases fit TRBD1. The V gene's germline CDR1 is KGHDR and CDR2 SFDVKD. J gave up 4 bases and V 7 bases, and 1 base lay outside the gene matches. This CDR3 is built from 13 residues. In DNA form, the CDR3 reads TGTGCCACCAGAGGACAGGGGAATCAGCCCCAGCATTTT. This translates into CATRGQGNQPQHF.

The V and J genes are TRBV28 and TRBJ1-1; tentatively, D is TRBD1 (6 bases). The CDR3 covers 17 residues. Per germline, CDR1 MDHEN and CDR2 SYDVKM. Trimming removed 5 bases at V and 3 bases at J, with 22 bases between. CDR3 in amino acids: CASSLTPGGGADTEAFF. The CDR3 bases are TGTGCCAGCAGTCTTACACCTGGGGGGGGCGCGGACACTGAAGCTTTCTTT.

The rearrangement uses TRBV18 and TRBJ1-1; D is ambiguous. Germline CDR1 and CDR2: KGHSH and LQKENI. Trimming removed 5 bases from V and 2 bases from J, with 9 bases in between. The CDR3 has 13 residues. The chain's CDR3 is CASSSQVNTEAFF. The CDR3 bases are TGTGCCAGCTCATCTCAGGTTAACACTGAAGCTTTCTTT.

The V gene is TRBV6-5, the J gene TRBJ2-7, with 12 bases matching TRBD1. The CDR3 sequence is 15 residues long. Germline V CDR1 and CDR2: MNHEY, SVGAGI. V shed 5 bases, J shed 5 bases, and the junction held 7 bases outside the gene matches. CDR3 sequence: CASSLIGTGGHEQYF. The DNA of the CDR3 is TGTGCCAGCAGTCTAATTGGGACAGGGGGCCACGAGCAGTACTTC.

The chain joins TRBV7-8 to TRBJ2-3, with D possibly matching TRBD1 (5 bases). Germline lookup yields CDR1 SGHVS and CDR2 FQNEAQ. The CDR3 loop spans 14 amino acids. V shed 5 bases and J shed 1 base, with 10 bases lying between them. The CDR3 loop is CASSPREGTDTQYF. CDR3 DNA: TGTGCCAGCAGCCCCAGGGAAGGCACAGATACGCAGTATTTT.

V and J are TRBV7-9 and TRBJ2-7; 8 bases map to TRBD2. CDR1 is SEHNR and CDR2 is FQNEAQ in the germline V gene (reference sequence). The CDR3 loop spans 14 amino acids. V gave up 5 bases and J gave up 0 bases; unmatched junction bases: 3. Here the CDR3 DNA reads TGTGCCAGCAGCCGACTAGCGTACTCCTACGAGCAGTACTTC. It is translated as CASSRLAYSYEQYF. Full variable domain (missing parts from reference TRBV7-9 and TRBJ2-7): DTGVSQNPRHKITKRGQNVTFRCDPISEHNRLYWYRQTLGQGPEFLTYFQNEAQLEKSRLLSDRFSAERPKGSFSTLEIQRTEQGDSAMYLCASSRLAYSYEQYFGPGTRLTVT.

The sample holds a few counts of this clone. V gene TRBV6-1 combines with J gene TRBJ2-7; 12 bases line up with TRBD1. Trimming took 2 bases from V and 7 from J; bases not matched to a gene: 9. The CDR3 is made up of 16 amino acids. Germline values: CDR1 MNHNS, CDR2 SASEGT. The CDR3 spells CASSESQGQGAGEQYF. The CDR3 DNA follows: TGTGCCAGCAGTGAAAGTCAGGGACAGGGGGCGGGAGAGCAGTACTTC.

This chain joins TRBV7-2 and TRBJ2-3; D uncertain. In germline, CDR1 is SGHTA, CDR2 FQGNSA. V was clipped by 1 base and J by 3 bases, with 8 bases between them. The CDR3 is 14 amino acids. CDR3: CASSLVARTDTQYF. In nucleotides, the CDR3 is TGTGCCAGCAGCTTAGTAGCACGTACAGATACGCAGTATTTT.

The V call is TRBV27, the J call TRBJ2-3; 8 nucleotides match TRBD1. Germline V lookup: CDR1 MNHEY, CDR2 SMNVEV (reference sequence). The CDR3 is 14 amino acids. Trimming at V came to 3 bases and at J to 3 bases, leaving 2 bases not matched to a gene. CDR3 sequence (DNA): TGTGCCAGCAGTTTGGGGACAGGTACAGATACGCAGTATTTT. Its translation is CASSLGTGTDTQYF.

The J gene is TRBJ2-7, the V gene TRBV6-5; TRBD1 matches 7 bases. The junction had 14 bases not matched to a gene; V was cut back by 5 bases and J by 7 bases. Germline loops: CDR1 MNHEY, CDR2 SVGAGI. CDR3 size: 15 residues. The CDR3 spells CASSPVYSRGREQYF. The DNA of the CDR3 is TGTGCCAGCAGTCCGGTATATAGTAGGGGGCGTGAGCAGTACTTC.

V gene TRBV18 combines with J gene TRBJ2-7; 10 nucleotides align to TRBD2. In germline, CDR1 is KGHSH, CDR2 LQKENI. The CDR3 contains 14 residues. The junction had 5 bases not matched to a gene; V was cut back by 3 bases and J by 6 bases. In nucleotides, the CDR3 is TGTGCCAGCTCACCTGTAAGCGGGAGGGCCGAGCAGTACTTC. This translates into CASSPVSGRAEQYF.

The chain joins TRBV5-1 to TRBJ2-1, with 8 nucleotides matching TRBD2. With V trimmed by 4 bases and J by 1 base, 13 bases remained unmatched. This CDR3 region has 18 residues. The germline gives CDR1 SGHRS, CDR2 YFSETQ. The CDR3 coding sequence is TGCGCCAGCAGCGGGGGTAGCGGGGTCCTCGGGTCCTACAATGAGCAGTTCTTC. As protein: CASSGGSGVLGSYNEQFF. The variable domain in full, with the rest retrieved from reference TRBV5-1 and TRBJ2-1, is KAGVTQTPRYLIKTRGQQVTLSCSPISGHRSVSWYQQTPGQGLQFLFEYFSETQRNKGNFPGRFSGRQFSNSRSEMNVSTLELGDSALYLCASSGGSGVLGSYNEQFFGPGTRLTVL.

The chain is built from TRBV5-3 and TRBJ1-2; D is undetermined. TRBV5-3 is known as an ORF, though its function is uncertain. Trimming cost V 0 bases and J 0 bases, with 9 bases left between them. The CDR3 consists of 15 residues. CDR3 sequence reads: CARSLEPATNYGYTF. Here the CDR3 DNA reads TGTGCCAGAAGCTTGGAGCCAGCGACTAACTATGGCTACACCTTC.

The chain recombines TRBV25-1 with TRBJ1-2, with D perhaps matching TRBD1 (5 bases). The CDR3 length is 14 residues. V was cut by 1 base and J by 4 bases, with 10 bases left in between. Per germline, CDR1 MGHDK and CDR2 SYGVNS. For the CDR3, the DNA is TGTGCCAGCAGTGAATTAGACAGATCCTATGGCTACACCTTC. This codes for CASSELDRSYGYTF.

V and J are TRBV5-6 and TRBJ1-1; the D is unclear. Germline values: CDR1 SGHDT, CDR2 YYEEEE. V lost 0 bases, J lost 0 bases, and 9 bases lay in between. The CDR3 is 15 amino acids. CDR3 amino acids: CASSLVPSMNTEAFF. CDR3 DNA sequence: TGTGCCAGCAGCTTGGTGCCTTCTATGAACACTGAAGCTTTCTTT.

The chain has TRBV13 and TRBJ2-7; 7 nucleotides match TRBD2. After removal of 5 bases from V and 0 bases from J, the junction contained 4 bases not matched to a gene. The CDR3 runs 14 residues. Germline values: CDR1 PRHDT, CDR2 FYEKMQ (reference sequence). The CDR3 DNA sequence: TGTGCCAGCAGCATCCTAGCGGTCTCCTACGAGCAGTACTTC. Translating it yields CASSILAVSYEQYF.

The rearrangement uses TRBV5-4 and TRBJ2-1, with 13 bases lining up with TRBD2. Trimming at V came to 6 bases and at J to 8 bases, leaving 8 bases not matched to a gene. From germline, CDR1 is SGHNT and CDR2 YYREEE (reference sequence). There are 15 residues in the CDR3. This CDR3 is CASKQGTSGIDEQFF. CDR3 in DNA: TGTGCCAGCAAGCAGGGGACTAGCGGGATAGATGAGCAGTTCTTC.

This clone was detected only once. This rearrangement joins TRBV7-9 to TRBJ1-2; D is undetermined. From germline, CDR1 is SEHNR and CDR2 FQNEAQ (reference sequence). The CDR3 is 15 amino acids. V lost 1 base, J lost 4 bases, and 13 bases lay in between. The CDR3 region is CASSLVEDDGYGYTF. CDR3 coding DNA: TGTGCCAGCAGCTTAGTGGAGGACGACGGCTATGGCTACACCTTC.

The J gene is TRBJ1-5, the V gene TRBV2; a possible D gene is TRBD1 (6 bases). In germline, CDR1 is SNHLY, CDR2 FYNNEI. This CDR3 spans 12 amino acids. Trimming shortened V by 6 bases and J by 13 bases, and 16 bases separated the two germline ends. The CDR3 nucleotides are TGTGCCAGCAGCGAACAGGACAGCGAACAGCATTTT. This gives the protein CASSEQDSEQHF. Full variable domain (remainder filled in from reference TRBV2 and TRBJ1-5): EPEVTQTPSHQVTQMGQEVILRCVPISNHLYFYWYRQILGQKVEFLVSFYNNEISEKSEIFDDQFSVERPDGSNFTLKIRSTKLEDSAMYFCASSEQDSEQHFGDGTRLSIL.

This rearrangement joins TRBV6-4 to TRBJ2-4; TRBD1 matches 9 bases. The CDR3 extends over 18 amino acids. Germline-derived CDR1 and CDR2 are MRHNA and SNTAGT. J was trimmed by 1 base and V by 7 bases; bases with no gene match: 14. CDR3 in amino acids: CASTTKEDRGFAKNIQYF. For the CDR3, the DNA is TGTGCCAGCACCACTAAGGAGGACAGGGGCTTCGCCAAAAACATTCAGTACTTC.

V gene TRBV19 combines with J gene TRBJ2-7, with 11 bases fitting TRBD2. CDR1 and CDR2 (germline): LNHDA, SQIVND (reference sequence). This CDR3 has 16 amino acids. Trimming at V came to 4 bases and at J to 0 bases, leaving 5 bases not matched to a gene. CDR3 DNA: TGTGCCAGTAGTAAATCCGGGACTAGCGGCTCCTACGAGCAGTACTTC. Amino acid sequence: CASSKSGTSGSYEQYF.

The V gene is TRBV6-4, the J gene TRBJ2-7; a weak D match, TRBD1 (6 bases). Germline V gene data show CDR1 as MRHNA and CDR2 as SNTAGT. V dropped 0 bases and J dropped 0 bases, with 15 bases sitting between them. The CDR3 length is 17 residues. The CDR3 spells CASSDSRSAGVSYEQYF. The CDR3, as DNA: TGTGCCAGCAGTGACTCGAGGTCGGCAGGGGTCTCCTACGAGCAGTACTTC.